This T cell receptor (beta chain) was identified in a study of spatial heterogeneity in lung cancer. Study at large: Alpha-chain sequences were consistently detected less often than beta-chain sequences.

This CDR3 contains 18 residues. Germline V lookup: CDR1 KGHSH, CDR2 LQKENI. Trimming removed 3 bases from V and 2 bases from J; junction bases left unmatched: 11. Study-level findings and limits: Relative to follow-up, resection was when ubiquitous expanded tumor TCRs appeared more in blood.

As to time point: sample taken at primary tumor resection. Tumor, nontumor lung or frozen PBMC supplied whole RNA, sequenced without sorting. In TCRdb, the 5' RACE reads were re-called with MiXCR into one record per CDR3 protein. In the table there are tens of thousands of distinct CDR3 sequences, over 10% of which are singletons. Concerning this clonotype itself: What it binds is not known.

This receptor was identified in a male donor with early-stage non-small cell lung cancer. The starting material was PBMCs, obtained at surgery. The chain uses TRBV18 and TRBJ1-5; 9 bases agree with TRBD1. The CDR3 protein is CASSPTPGTGNGNQPQHF. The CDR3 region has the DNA TGTGCCAGCTCACCTACACCCGGGACAGGGAACGGCAATCAGCCCCAGCATTTT.